The sequence of this TCR beta chain was determined in a study of Graves' ophthalmopathy and Graves' hyperthyroidism. Study information: The stable label applied to hyperthyroidism with no ophthalmopathy within 18 months of follow-up.

Study-wide findings and caveats: Appearing in blood as well were most expanded thyroid clonotypes above 0.001 frequency. An approximately 82% specificity and approximately 88% sensitivity were achieved by a 13-signature model that separated ophthalmopathy from stable hyperthyroidism.

Investigators amplified TCR beta CDR3 regions from RNA transcripts. HTBI primers served in a first-round RT-PCR, which a second-round multiplex PCR followed. TCRdb redid the calling of the multiplex PCR reads with MiXCR, one entry per CDR3 protein. Seen here are around 590,000 distinct CDR3 sequences, 35% to 45% observed once, and the top ten hold about 4%. The CDR3 spans 13 residues. J lost 4 bases, V lost 3 bases, and 2 bases had no gene match. In germline, CDR1 is LNHDA, CDR2 SQIVND (reference sequence). In this sample, this clonotype turned up many times. Its antigen is not known. The V gene is TRBV19, the J gene TRBJ2-7; TRBD1 agrees at 8 bases. This sequence was found in an adult man with Graves' hyperthyroidism. The sequencing sample was made of peripheral blood or thyroid tissue (not recorded which). CDR3 in amino acids: CASSIRGQYEQYF. The CDR3 bases are TGTGCCAGTAGTATCAGGGGGCAGTACGAGCAGTACTTC.